Sequencing of this TCR beta chain was carried out in a study of cytomegalovirus exposure and HLA in healthy donors. Study-level findings and limits: For presence/absence analyses, sequencing depth was assumed to be roughly uniform across donors. When analyzed later, the rates of TCR association showed variation by HLA locus, with DRB1 the most and HLA-C the fewest.

From germline, CDR1 is SGDLS and CDR2 YYNGEE. CDR3 size: 14 residues. V shed 3 bases and J 7 bases; nucleotides not matched to a gene: 5. PCR employed 60 Vbeta and 13 Jbeta primers. Repertoires were generated with immunoSEQ multiplex PCR, while TCRdb's copy carries only in-frame clones and drops some. Of roughly 180,000 clones listed, over 80% were seen once; the top ten hold over 1.5%. Of note for this clone: Its cognate antigen is unknown.

Sequencing was carried out using PBMCs. V and J are TRBV9 and TRBJ2-2; TRBD2 agrees at 8 bases. This TCR was recovered from a man in his forties in good health and CMV-seronegative. CDR3 DNA sequence: TGTGCCAGCAGCGACAAGCGGGAGTTCGGGGAGCTGTTTTTT. This translates into CASSDKREFGELFF. Full variable domain (remainder filled in from reference TRBV9 and TRBJ2-2): DSGVTQTPKHLITATGQRVTLRCSPRSGDLSVYWYQQSLDQGLQFLIQYYNGEERAKGNILERFSAQQFPDLHSELNLSSLELGDSALYFCASSDKREFGELFFGEGSRLTVL.